Listed here are 8 T cell receptor beta chains from one sample, sequenced in a study of persistence of HIV-infected CD4 T cells. Stimulation used about 9.2 ug/mL lysate from CMV-infected fibroblasts. Sorted nonresponding memory CD4+ T cells were CD40L-negative, CD69-negative, CD45RO-high. For these TCRs, the target antigens are not known. Sequencing used immunoSEQ version 4 in survey mode. The assay was immunoSEQ multiplex PCR, and TCRdb's table has in-frame clones only and misses some. The sample records roughly 34,000 clones, about four fifths being singletons. The input for sequencing was CD4+ T cells sorted from PBMCs after 18-hour stimulation, taken from a patient who received antiretroviral therapy. Receptors were obtained from an adult woman with HIV who was CMV-seropositive.

Comment on this clone: Different DNA sequences within this sample yield the same CDR3. The V and J genes are TRBV28 and TRBJ1-5; D is unresolved. The germline CDR1 and CDR2 sequences are MDHEN and SYDVKM. The CDR3 has 12 residues. Trimming cost V 0 bases and J 6 bases, with 3 bases left between them. Written as DNA, the CDR3 is TGTGCCAGCAGTTTATGGGGTCAGCCCCAGCATTTT. Translated, it gives CASSLWGQPQHF.

The V and J genes are TRBV2 and TRBJ2-1; 12 bases are a match to TRBD2. This CDR3 has 15 residues. The germline V gene has CDR1 SNHLY and CDR2 FYNNEI. Germline trimming cut 6 bases from V and 5 bases from J; bases unmatched to any gene: 5. CDR3 sequence reads: CASSRTSGMHNEQFF. Written as DNA, the CDR3 is TGTGCCAGCAGCCGGACTAGCGGGATGCACAATGAGCAGTTCTTC.

The genes are TRBV5-1 and TRBJ1-2, with D hard to call. The CDR3 extends over 12 amino acids. V was cut by 0 bases and J by 4 bases, with 4 bases left in between. The germline V gene has CDR1 SGHRS and CDR2 YFSETQ. The CDR3 loop is CASSLDVYGYTF. The CDR3 DNA sequence: TGCGCCAGCAGCTTGGACGTCTATGGCTACACCTTC. The whole variable domain, filled in from reference TRBV5-1 and TRBJ1-2, reads KAGVTQTPRYLIKTRGQQVTLSCSPISGHRSVSWYQQTPGQGLQFLFEYFSETQRNKGNFPGRFSGRQFSNSRSEMNVSTLELGDSALYLCASSLDVYGYTFGSGTRLTVV.

This chain connects TRBV3-1 (or the pseudogene TRBV3-2) to TRBJ2-7; TRBD2 is a possible D gene (5 bases). V lost 4 bases and J lost 6, with 16 bases in between. The CDR3 runs 14 residues. CDR1 and CDR2 (germline): LGHDT, YNNKEL (reference sequence). CDR3 sequence reads: CASSPPWEQAEQYF. DNA for the CDR3: TGTGCCAGCAGCCCCCCATGGGAGCAGGCCGAGCAGTACTTC.

This rearrangement joins TRBV5-1 to TRBJ1-2; D ambiguous. V lost 4 bases, J lost 4 bases, and 11 bases lay in between. The germline gives CDR1 SGHRS, CDR2 YFSETQ. The CDR3 is 13 amino acids. This chain's CDR3 is CASSPTDSYGYTF. The CDR3 DNA reads as TGCGCCAGCAGCCCGACGGACTCCTATGGCTACACCTTC.

The chain has TRBV7-2 and TRBJ1-2; D not resolved. The CDR3 is 13 amino acids. Trimming stripped 1 base from V and 2 bases from J, with 5 bases between. Germline V gene lookup returns CDR1 SGHTA and CDR2 FQGNSA. The CDR3 spells CASSLDGNYGYTF. CDR3 DNA: TGTGCCAGCAGCTTAGATGGAAACTATGGCTACACCTTC.

The chain joins TRBV6-1 to TRBJ2-7; 8 positions match TRBD1. The junction had 4 bases not matched to a gene; V was cut back by 1 base and J by 2 bases. The CDR3 is made up of 15 amino acids. Germline V gene lookup returns CDR1 MNHNS and CDR2 SASEGT. CDR3 in amino acids: CASSEGRTGPYEQYF. The CDR3 DNA reads TGTGCCAGCAGTGAAGGTCGGACAGGGCCCTACGAGCAGTACTTC.

The rearrangement links TRBV5-1 to TRBJ2-7, with D maybe TRBD1 (5 bases). The CDR3 totals 13 residues. Trimming shortened V by 0 bases and J by 3 bases, and 7 bases separated the two germline ends. Germline V lookup: CDR1 SGHRS, CDR2 YFSETQ. Here the CDR3 reads CASSLVGDYEQYF. CDR3 bases: TGCGCCAGCAGCTTGGTAGGGGACTACGAGCAGTACTTC.